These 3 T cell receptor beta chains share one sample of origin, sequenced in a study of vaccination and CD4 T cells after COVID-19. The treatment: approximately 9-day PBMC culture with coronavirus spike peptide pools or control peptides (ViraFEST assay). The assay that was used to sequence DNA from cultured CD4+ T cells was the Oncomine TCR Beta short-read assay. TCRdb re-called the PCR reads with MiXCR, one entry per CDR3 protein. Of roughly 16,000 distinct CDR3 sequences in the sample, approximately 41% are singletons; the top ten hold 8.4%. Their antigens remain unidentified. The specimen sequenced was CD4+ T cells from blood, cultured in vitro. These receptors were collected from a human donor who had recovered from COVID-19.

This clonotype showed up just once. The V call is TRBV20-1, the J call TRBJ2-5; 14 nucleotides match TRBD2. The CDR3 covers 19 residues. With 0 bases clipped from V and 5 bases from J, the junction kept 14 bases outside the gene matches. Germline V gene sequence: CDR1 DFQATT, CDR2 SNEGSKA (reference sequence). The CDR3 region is CSARDETGTSGRGWETQYF. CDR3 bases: TGCAGTGCTAGAGATGAAACCGGGACTAGCGGGAGAGGGTGGGAGACCCAGTACTTC.

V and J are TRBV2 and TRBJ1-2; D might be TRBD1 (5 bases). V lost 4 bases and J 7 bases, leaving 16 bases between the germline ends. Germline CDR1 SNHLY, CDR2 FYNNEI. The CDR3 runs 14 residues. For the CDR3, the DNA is TGTGCCAGCAGTGCAACCGCAGGGAATTTTGGCTACACCTTC. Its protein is CASSATAGNFGYTF.

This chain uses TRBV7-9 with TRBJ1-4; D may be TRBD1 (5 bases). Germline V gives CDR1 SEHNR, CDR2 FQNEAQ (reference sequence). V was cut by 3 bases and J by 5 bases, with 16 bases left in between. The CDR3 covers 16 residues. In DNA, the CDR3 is TGTGCCAGCAGCTTGGGGACGGCCTTAGGAAATGAAAAACTGTTTTTT. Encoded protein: CASSLGTALGNEKLFF.